The text below deals with one T cell receptor beta chain. No antigen is known for it. This PCR relied on a set of 60 Vbeta primers and 13 Jbeta primers. Data came from immunoSEQ multiplex PCR; TCRdb stores just in-frame clones and leaves some out. The sample shows some 140,000 clones, approximately 79% of them seen only once. These data originate in a study of cytomegalovirus exposure and HLA in healthy donors. Study outcomes and limitations: Accurate HLA-A and HLA-B prediction from TCR beta sequences was reported for most subjects. In a later analysis, an Asian-associated ancestry cluster reportedly showed fewer N-insertions than the roughly 730-donor mean.

In nominal health when sampled, donors likely had unrecorded immune exposures nonetheless. The TCR comes from a man in his forties or fifties in good health and CMV-seropositive. Sequencing used PBMCs.

The CDR3 reads CASRTIQGEKLFF. The CDR3 coding sequence is TGCGCCAGCCGAACCATTCAGGGGGAAAAACTGTTTTTT. This sequence joins TRBV5-1 and TRBJ1-4; maybe TRBD1 (6 bases). This CDR3 contains 13 residues. The germline V gene has CDR1 SGHRS and CDR2 YFSETQ. The germline V and J ends were trimmed by 7 bases and 8 bases, with 15 bases remaining between them.